These 18 T cell receptor beta chains were all obtained from the same sample, sequenced in a study of T cells in Graves' hyperthyroidism and ophthalmopathy. Researchers amplified the TCR beta CDR3 regions from RNA transcripts. The primer set for the first-round RT-PCR of the TCR CDR3 was HTBI. TCRdb used MiXCR to reprocess the multiplex PCR reads, holding one entry per CDR3 protein. The table records about 500,000 distinct CDR3 sequences, roughly a sixth of them present only once. The sample comprised blood. The receptors were gathered from a young woman with Graves' hyperthyroidism.

This chain uses TRBV6-5 with TRBJ1-1; no firm D call. This CDR3 has 14 residues. The germline gives CDR1 MNHEY, CDR2 SVGAGI. Trimming took 0 bases from V and 3 from J, leaving 8 bases between them. In DNA, the CDR3 is TGTGCCAGCAGTTACTCCGAAGTTTACACTGAAGCTTTCTTT. This codes for CASSYSEVYTEAFF.

CDR3 bases: TGCGCCAGCAGGTACCCTGGGCACCCCACTGAAGCTTTCTTT. Protein sequence: CASRYPGHPTEAFF. The chain has TRBV5-1 and TRBJ1-1; D unresolved. V lost 5 bases and J lost 4, with 15 bases in between. The CDR3 sequence is 14 residues long. Germline CDR1 and CDR2: SGHRS and YFSETQ.

Turning to this clonotype: A much more abundant neighbour one base away suggests this may be a read error. The V gene is TRBV7-2, the J gene TRBJ2-5; 7 bases are shared with TRBD2. This CDR3 has 15 amino acids. Trimming cost V 2 bases and J 4 bases; bases outside gene matches: 7. Germline values: CDR1 SGHTA, CDR2 FQGNSA. CDR3 loop: CASSLYLAAGETQYF. DNA of the CDR3: TGTGCCAGCAGCTTATACCTAGCGGCGGGAGAGACCCAGTACTTC.

This clonotype was seen repeatedly, ten times or more. V and J are TRBV2 and TRBJ1-1; 8 bases match TRBD1. V dropped 7 bases and J dropped 1; count of bases not matched to a gene: 8. Germline V gene lookup returns CDR1 SNHLY and CDR2 FYNNEI. The CDR3 covers 15 residues. The CDR3 DNA sequence: TGTGCCAGCACCGTGACAGGGGTCCCGAACACTGAAGCTTTCTTT. It is translated as CASTVTGVPNTEAFF.

The chain employs TRBV6-1 and TRBJ1-2, with TRBD1 matching 7 bases. V shed 6 bases, J shed 10 bases, and the junction held 11 bases outside the gene matches. The length of the CDR3 is 13 residues. The germline V gene encodes CDR1 MNHNS and CDR2 SASEGT. The CDR3, as DNA: TGTGCCAGCAGCTACGGACAGGCCGGGAACTACACCTTC. This encodes CASSYGQAGNYTF.

This clonotype was picked up many times. The chain is built from TRBV6-1 and TRBJ2-7, with 11 bases matching TRBD2. CDR1 is MNHNS and CDR2 is SASEGT in the germline V gene. CDR3 length equals 15 residues. Trimming removed 0 bases from V and 2 bases from J; junction bases left unmatched: 0. CDR3 in DNA: TGTGCCAGCAGTGAAGCTAGCGGGAGGGCCTACGAGCAGTACTTC. Translating gives CASSEASGRAYEQYF.

The sample holds a few counts of this clonotype. The rearrangement uses TRBV5-5 and TRBJ2-5; D assignment may be TRBD1 or TRBD2 (5 bases each). Per germline, CDR1 SGHKS and CDR2 YYEKEE (reference sequence). V was shortened by 1 base and J by 4 bases, with 20 bases between the two germline ends. The CDR3 runs to 17 residues. The CDR3 protein is CASSLLIRSRERETQYF. In nucleotides, the CDR3 is TGTGCCAGCAGCTTGTTAATTCGGTCCAGGGAGCGAGAGACCCAGTACTTC.

In its sample, this clonotype was seen many times. The chain carries TRBV5-1 and TRBJ1-6; D is unclear. The CDR3 is made up of 16 amino acids. Germline CDR1 SGHRS, CDR2 YFSETQ. The V and J ends lost 5 bases and 1 base respectively, with 13 bases between them. The CDR3 region has the DNA TGCGCCAGCAGGACATCGGCCAGGTCCTATAATTCACCCCTCCACTTT. Its protein is CASRTSARSYNSPLHF. The whole variable domain, filled in from reference TRBV5-1 and TRBJ1-6, reads KAGVTQTPRYLIKTRGQQVTLSCSPISGHRSVSWYQQTPGQGLQFLFEYFSETQRNKGNFPGRFSGRQFSNSRSEMNVSTLELGDSALYLCASRTSARSYNSPLHFGNGTRLTVT.

This clonotype was observed many times. This chain connects TRBV29-1 to TRBJ1-1, with D uncertain. The germline V gene has CDR1 SQVTM and CDR2 ANQGSEA. This CDR3 has 12 residues. The V and J ends lost 8 bases and 1 base respectively, with 11 bases between them. The CDR3, as DNA: TGCAGCTACCGGACTGCGAACACTGAAGCTTTCTTT. Translation gives CSYRTANTEAFF. Complete variable domain (other parts from reference TRBV29-1 and TRBJ1-1): SAVISQKPSRDICQRGTSLTIQCQVDSQVTMMFWYRQQPGQSLTLIATANQGSEATYESGFVIDKFPISRPNLTFSTLTVSNMSPEDSSIYLCSYRTANTEAFFGQGTRLTVV.

The gene calls are TRBV24-1 and TRBJ1-1; D is undetermined. V was cut by 3 bases and J by 10 bases, with 11 bases left in between. CDR3 length: 12 residues. CDR1 KGHDR and CDR2 SFDVKD come from the germline V gene. CDR3 in DNA: TGTGCCACCAGTGATGGTCTACGCGGAGCTTTCTTT. It encodes CATSDGLRGAFF.

Ten or more counts support this clonotype. The V call is TRBV20-1, the J call TRBJ2-3; D might be TRBD2 (6 bases). V lost 4 bases and J 4 bases, leaving 12 bases between the germline ends. The CDR3 runs to 13 residues. Germline CDR1 and CDR2: DFQATT and SNEGSKA (reference sequence). The CDR3: CSATPEGPDTQYF. CDR3 nucleotides: TGCAGTGCTACCCCGGAGGGCCCAGATACGCAGTATTTT.

The chain uses TRBV27 and TRBJ1-3; D is uncertain. The germline gives CDR1 MNHEY, CDR2 SMNVEV (reference sequence). This CDR3 contains 15 residues. V lost 0 bases and J lost 0, with 6 bases in between. The CDR3 region is CASSLSAVSGNTIYF. The CDR3, as DNA: TGTGCCAGCAGTTTATCTGCCGTCTCTGGAAACACCATATATTTT.

This clonotype was detected ten times or more. This chain joins TRBV7-2 and TRBJ1-1; D possibly corresponds to TRBD1 (5 bases). There are 14 residues in the CDR3. Germline V gene sequence: CDR1 SGHTA, CDR2 FQGNSA. Trimming took 2 bases from V and 4 from J, leaving 11 bases between them. The CDR3 DNA follows: TGTGCCAGCAGCTTATTTTTAAGGGGCACTGAAGCTTTCTTT. Its translation: CASSLFLRGTEAFF. Supplemented by reference TRBV7-2 and TRBJ1-1, the full variable domain reads GAGVSQSPSNKVTEKGKDVELRCDPISGHTALYWYRQSLGQGLEFLIYFQGNSAPDKSGLPSDRFSAERTGGSVSTLTIQRTQQEDSAVYLCASSLFLRGTEAFFGQGTRLTVV.

The rearrangement links TRBV7-9 to TRBJ1-1; 11 nucleotides line up with TRBD1. Germline V CDR1 and CDR2: SEHNR, FQNEAQ (reference sequence). The CDR3 runs to 17 residues. Losses at the gene ends were 6 bases for V and 5 bases for J; bases not matched to a gene: 14. The CDR3 region has the DNA TGTGCCAGCAGAAAACCTACACCCGGGACAGGGGGGACTGAAGCTTTCTTT. Translated, it gives CASRKPTPGTGGTEAFF.

This clonotype was detected many times. The chain employs TRBV28 and TRBJ1-2, with D uncertain. This CDR3 is 14 amino acids long. CDR1 and CDR2 from the germline V gene are MDHEN and SYDVKM. Trimming took off 3 bases at V and 2 bases at J, with 10 bases between the two ends. In nucleotides, the CDR3 is TGTGCCAGCAGTTTGTCGGTACGGAACTATGGCTACACCTTC. Its translation is CASSLSVRNYGYTF.

There are many counts of this clonotype. The CDR3 loop reads CSAFAPIARSYNEQFF. CDR3 nucleotide sequence: TGCAGTGCTTTCGCACCGATAGCGCGCTCCTACAATGAGCAGTTCTTC. The V call is TRBV20-1, the J call TRBJ2-1; the D gene is possibly TRBD2 (5 bases). Germline assignment: CDR1 DFQATT and CDR2 SNEGSKA (reference sequence). This CDR3 spans 16 amino acids. Trimming removed 5 bases from V and 0 bases from J, with 17 bases in between.

A few counts support this clonotype. The chain couples TRBV29-1 to TRBJ2-7; 8 nucleotides align to TRBD1. The CDR3 has 13 amino acids. CDR1 and CDR2 (germline): SQVTM, ANQGSEA. V lost 5 bases and J lost 0; bases outside the gene matches: 3. DNA for the CDR3: TGCAGCGTTAGGACAGGGAGCTCCTACGAGCAGTACTTC. Residues: CSVRTGSSYEQYF.

This clonotype occurred many times. The chain joins TRBV5-1 to TRBJ2-7; D not certain. V lost 3 bases and J 3 bases, leaving 13 bases between the germline ends. The CDR3 loop spans 14 amino acids. From germline, CDR1 is SGHRS and CDR2 YFSETQ. This chain's CDR3 is CASSSAQVGYEQYF. DNA of the CDR3: TGCGCCAGCAGCTCCGCTCAGGTAGGCTACGAGCAGTACTTC.